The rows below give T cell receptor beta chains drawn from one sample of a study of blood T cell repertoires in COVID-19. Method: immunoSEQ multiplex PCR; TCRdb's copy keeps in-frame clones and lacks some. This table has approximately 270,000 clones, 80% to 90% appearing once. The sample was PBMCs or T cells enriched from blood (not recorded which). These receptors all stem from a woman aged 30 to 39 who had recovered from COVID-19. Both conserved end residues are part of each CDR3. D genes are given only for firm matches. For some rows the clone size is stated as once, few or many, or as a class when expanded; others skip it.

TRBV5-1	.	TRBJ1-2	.	TGCGCCAGCAGCCATGCGGGACTTAACTATGGCTACACCTTC	CASSHAGLNYGYTF
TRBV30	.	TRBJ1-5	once	TGTGCCTGGAGTCAAGGACAGTACAATCAGCCCCAGCATTTT	CAWSQGQYNQPQHF
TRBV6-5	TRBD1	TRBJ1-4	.	TGTGCCAGCAGTTATAAGGACAGGGAAAAACTGTTTTTT	CASSYKDREKLFF
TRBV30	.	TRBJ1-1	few	TGTGCCTGGAGTCAGGGGATGAACACTGAAGCTTTCTTT	CAWSQGMNTEAFF
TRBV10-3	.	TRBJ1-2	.	TGTGCCATCGGCGGAGACCGCTATGGCTACACCTTC	CAIGGDRYGYTF
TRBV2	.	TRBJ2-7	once	TGTGCCAACAACGAGCAGTACTTC	CANNEQYF
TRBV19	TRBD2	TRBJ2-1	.	TGTGCCAGTAGTACCCTAACTAGCGGGAGTTCCTACAATGAGCAGTTCTTC	CASSTLTSGSSYNEQFF
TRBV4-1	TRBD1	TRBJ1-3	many	TGCGCCAGCAGCCAGCCAGCTCGGGACAGAAGAGGAAACACCATATATTTT	CASSQPARDRRGNTIYF
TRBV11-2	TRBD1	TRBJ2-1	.	TGTGCCAGCAGCTTTTCACAGGGGGCACGGAATGAGCAGTTCTTC	CASSFSQGARNEQFF
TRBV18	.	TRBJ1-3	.	TGTGCCAGCTCACCACTCGAGGAGGGGACCATATATTTT	CASSPLEEGTIYF
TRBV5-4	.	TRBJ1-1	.	TGTGCCAGCAGCTTATCGGTGAACACTGAAGCTTTCTTT	CASSLSVNTEAFF
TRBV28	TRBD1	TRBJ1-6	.	TGTGCCAGCAGTCTCGAACAGGGGCCAAATTCACCCCTCCACTTT	CASSLEQGPNSPLHF
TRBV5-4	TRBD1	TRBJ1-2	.	TGTGCCAGCAGCAGCGGCCGGGACAGGGGGTATGGCTACACCTTC	CASSSGRDRGYGYTF
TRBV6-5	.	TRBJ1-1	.	TGTGCCAGCAGTTACTGGGGGCAGAGGACTGAAGCTTTCTTT	CASSYWGQRTEAFF
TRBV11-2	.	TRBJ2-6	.	TGTGCCAGCAGCTCAGTGGCCAGGGCCAACGTCCTGACTTTC	CASSSVARANVLTF
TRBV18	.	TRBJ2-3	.	TGTGCCAGCTCACTGAGATCCAGCACAGATACGCAGTATTTT	CASSLRSSTDTQYF
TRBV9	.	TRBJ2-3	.	TGTGCCAGCAGCGTAGCTCAATCGGGAGTGGCGCAGTATTTT	CASSVAQSGVAQYF
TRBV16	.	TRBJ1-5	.	TGTGCCAGCAGCCGTGCACAGGGCCCCAATCAGCCCCAGCATTTT	CASSRAQGPNQPQHF
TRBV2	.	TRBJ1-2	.	TGTGCCGGCTACAGGGCCGTGTATGGCTACACCTTC	CAGYRAVYGYTF
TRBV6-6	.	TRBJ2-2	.	TGTGCCAGTTTAGCCGGGGAGCTGTTTTTT	CASLAGELFF
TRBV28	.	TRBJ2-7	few	TGTGCCGGCCGGGACATACATTCCTACGAGCAGTACTTC	CAGRDIHSYEQYF
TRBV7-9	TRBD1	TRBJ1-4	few	TGTGCCAGCAGCCGTAGGCAGGGGGATGAAAAACTGTTTTTT	CASSRRQGDEKLFF
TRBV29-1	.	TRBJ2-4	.	TGCAGCGTTGAAGTACAGGAAAACATTCAGTACTTC	CSVEVQENIQYF
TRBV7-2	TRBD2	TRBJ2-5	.	TGTGCCAGCAGCTTTAAAAAGGGGGGACTAGCGGGATTAGAGACCCAGTACTTC	CASSFKKGGLAGLETQYF